This is a list of T cell receptor beta chains from one sample in a study of graft-versus-host responses after intestinal transplantation. Sequenced by immunoSEQ multiplex PCR; TCRdb stores in-frame clones only, minus some. The table has 15,000 to 25,000 clones, over 65% seen once. The sequencing here drew on ileum tissue, taken about 3 weeks after intestinal transplant. These receptors all stem from a human patient who received an intestinal transplant, so some T cells may come from the graft donor. CDR3s include the opening cysteine and the closing phenylalanine or tryptophan. Each record gives: CDR3 protein, CDR3 DNA, V gene, clone size, D gene, J gene. The D gene is left open where the match is weak. Clone size is stated in some rows and not others, as once, few, many or a class when expanded.

CDR3 protein: CASSYGDILTGETQYF; CDR3 DNA: TGTGCCAGCAGTTACGGGGACATCCTCACTGGGGAGACCCAGTACTTC; V gene: TRBV6-6; clone size: -; D gene: -; J gene: TRBJ2-5
CDR3 protein: CASRGTGLRQPQHF; CDR3 DNA: TGTGCCAGCAGGGGGACAGGCCTCAGGCAGCCCCAGCATTTT; V gene: TRBV27; clone size: -; D gene: TRBD1; J gene: TRBJ1-5
CDR3 protein: CASSVGGGPGGELFF; CDR3 DNA: TGTGCCAGCAGCGTAGGTGGAGGGCCGGGCGGGGAGCTGTTTTTT; V gene: TRBV9; clone size: -; D gene: -; J gene: TRBJ2-2
CDR3 protein: CAWSHYHYEQYF; CDR3 DNA: TGTGCCTGGAGCCACTACCACTACGAGCAGTACTTC; V gene: TRBV30; clone size: -; D gene: -; J gene: TRBJ2-7
CDR3 protein: CASSLGVGQTYEQYF; CDR3 DNA: TGTGCCAGCAGTTTAGGAGTGGGTCAAACCTACGAGCAGTACTTC; V gene: TRBV27; clone size: few; D gene: -; J gene: TRBJ2-7
CDR3 protein: CASSPGTGFSYEQYF; CDR3 DNA: TGTGCCAGCAGCCCGGGGACAGGGTTTTCCTACGAGCAGTACTTC; V gene: TRBV13; clone size: -; D gene: TRBD1; J gene: TRBJ2-7
CDR3 protein: CASSINIVRQGSPSGEQYF; CDR3 DNA: TGTGCCAGCAGCATAAATATAGTTAGGCAGGGTAGTCCCTCTGGCGAGCAGTACTTC; V gene: TRBV7-9; clone size: -; D gene: -; J gene: TRBJ2-7
CDR3 protein: CASSPPSSYNEQFF; CDR3 DNA: TGTGCCAGCTCACCACCTAGCTCCTACAATGAGCAGTTCTTC; V gene: TRBV18; clone size: -; D gene: -; J gene: TRBJ2-1
CDR3 protein: CASSLGAGGSHEQYF; CDR3 DNA: TGTGCCAGCAGTTTAGGGGCGGGAGGATCCCACGAGCAGTACTTC; V gene: TRBV28; clone size: -; D gene: TRBD2; J gene: TRBJ2-7
CDR3 protein: CASSGGTATYEQYF; CDR3 DNA: TGTGCCAGCAGCGGAGGGACGGCTACCTACGAGCAGTACTTC; V gene: TRBV7-9; clone size: -; D gene: -; J gene: TRBJ2-7
CDR3 protein: CASSYTGGGYGYTF; CDR3 DNA: TGTGCCAGCAGTTATACAGGGGGCGGCTATGGCTACACCTTC; V gene: TRBV27; clone size: few; D gene: TRBD1; J gene: TRBJ1-2
CDR3 protein: CASSLLGQGYEQYF; CDR3 DNA: TGTGCCAGCAGTTTATTAGGCCAGGGTTACGAGCAGTACTTC; V gene: TRBV27; clone size: -; D gene: -; J gene: TRBJ2-7
CDR3 protein: CASSFGSPGYEQYF; CDR3 DNA: TGTGCCAGCAGCTTCGGGAGTCCCGGCTACGAGCAGTACTTC; V gene: TRBV11-2; clone size: -; D gene: -; J gene: TRBJ2-7
CDR3 protein: CASSNPSSESSYEQYF; CDR3 DNA: TGTGCCAGCAGCAACCCCAGTTCGGAGAGCTCCTACGAGCAGTACTTC; V gene: TRBV6-6; clone size: once; D gene: -; J gene: TRBJ2-7
CDR3 protein: CASRTRPGTGADSNSPLHF; CDR3 DNA: TGCGCCAGCAGGACGCGACCCGGGACAGGGGCTGACTCAAATTCACCCCTCCACTTT; V gene: TRBV5-1; clone size: -; D gene: TRBD1; J gene: TRBJ1-6
CDR3 protein: CASSQDGTSTDTQYF; CDR3 DNA: TGTGCCAGCAGCCAAGATGGGACTAGCACAGATACGCAGTATTTT; V gene: TRBV4-2; clone size: -; D gene: -; J gene: TRBJ2-3
CDR3 protein: CASSPPGLAVSTDTQYF; CDR3 DNA: TGTGCCAGCAGCCCCCCGGGACTAGCGGTTAGCACAGATACGCAGTATTTT; V gene: TRBV14; clone size: once; D gene: TRBD2; J gene: TRBJ2-3
CDR3 protein: CASSLYGGSYEQYF; CDR3 DNA: TGTGCCAGCAGCTTATACGGGGGATCCTACGAGCAGTACTTC; V gene: TRBV7-8; clone size: -; D gene: -; J gene: TRBJ2-7
CDR3 protein: CASSLVAGGSNEQFF; CDR3 DNA: TGTGCCAGCAGCTTGGTTGCGGGAGGTTCCAATGAGCAGTTCTTC; V gene: TRBV5-4; clone size: few; D gene: TRBD2; J gene: TRBJ2-1
CDR3 protein: CASSQEVGDRSQPQHF; CDR3 DNA: TGTGCCAGCAGCCAAGAAGTGGGGGACAGAAGCCAGCCCCAGCATTTT; V gene: TRBV4-2; clone size: -; D gene: TRBD1; J gene: TRBJ1-5
CDR3 protein: CASSQELREAGVGETQYF; CDR3 DNA: TGTGCCAGCAGCCAAGAACTCCGGGAGGCCGGGGTTGGGGAGACCCAGTACTTC; V gene: TRBV4-2; clone size: -; D gene: TRBD2; J gene: TRBJ2-5
CDR3 protein: CASSSVGRGSETQYF; CDR3 DNA: TGTGCCAGCAGCTCGGTGGGTCGGGGTTCAGAGACCCAGTACTTC; V gene: TRBV7-9; clone size: -; D gene: -; J gene: TRBJ2-5
CDR3 protein: CASSNPKDRGRKNTEAFF; CDR3 DNA: TGTGCCAGCAGCAACCCAAAGGACAGGGGGCGGAAGAACACTGAAGCTTTCTTT; V gene: TRBV21-1; clone size: once; D gene: -; J gene: TRBJ1-1
CDR3 protein: CASSLRLGLAVQYNSPLHF; CDR3 DNA: TGTGCCAGCAGCTTAAGACTGGGTTTGGCAGTCCAGTATAATTCACCCCTCCACTTT; V gene: TRBV7-2; clone size: few; D gene: -; J gene: TRBJ1-6
CDR3 protein: CASSGTGGRGSPLHF; CDR3 DNA: TGTGCCAGCAGCGGAACAGGGGGTCGAGGGTCACCCCTCCACTTT; V gene: TRBV9; clone size: -; D gene: TRBD1; J gene: TRBJ1-6
CDR3 protein: CSVEFQETQYF; CDR3 DNA: TGCAGCGTTGAGTTTCAGGAGACCCAGTACTTC; V gene: TRBV29-1; clone size: -; D gene: -; J gene: TRBJ2-5
CDR3 protein: CASSQDPGSLDTQYF; CDR3 DNA: TGCGCCAGCAGCCAAGATCCCGGGAGCTTGGATACGCAGTATTTT; V gene: TRBV4-1; clone size: -; D gene: -; J gene: TRBJ2-3
CDR3 protein: CASSLGLGANNSPLHF; CDR3 DNA: TGTGCCAGCAGCTTAGGCCTGGGGGCAAATAATTCACCCCTCCACTTT; V gene: TRBV7-2; clone size: few; D gene: -; J gene: TRBJ1-6
CDR3 protein: CASSLGVFGGYTF; CDR3 DNA: TGTGCCAGCAGTCTAGGGGTTTTCGGTGGCTACACCTTC; V gene: TRBV27; clone size: -; D gene: -; J gene: TRBJ1-2
CDR3 protein: CASSVGGSGDEQFF; CDR3 DNA: TGTGCCAGCAGCGTAGGGGGTAGCGGGGATGAGCAGTTCTTC; V gene: TRBV9; clone size: few; D gene: TRBD2; J gene: TRBJ2-1
CDR3 protein: CASSPGQVSSYEQYF; CDR3 DNA: TGTGCCAGCAGCCCGGGACAGGTGAGCTCCTACGAGCAGTACTTC; V gene: TRBV5-5; clone size: -; D gene: TRBD1; J gene: TRBJ2-7
CDR3 protein: CASSPGLRSYEQYF; CDR3 DNA: TGTGCCAGCAGCCCGGGTCTTCGCTCCTACGAGCAGTACTTC; V gene: TRBV7-8; clone size: -; D gene: -; J gene: TRBJ2-7
CDR3 protein: CASSRWGAGVDEQFF; CDR3 DNA: TGCGCCAGCAGCCGATGGGGGGCGGGGGTGGATGAGCAGTTCTTC; V gene: TRBV4-1; clone size: -; D gene: -; J gene: TRBJ2-1
CDR3 protein: CASSLERGARIKQYF; CDR3 DNA: TGTGCCAGCAGCTTAGAGCGGGGGGCTCGTATCAAGCAGTACTTC; V gene: TRBV7-2; clone size: -; D gene: TRBD2; J gene: TRBJ2-7
CDR3 protein: CASRDGLGLLSPPGELFF; CDR3 DNA: TGTGCCAGCAGGGATGGGCTTGGACTACTGTCCCCCCCCGGGGAGCTGTTTTTT; V gene: TRBV7-9; clone size: -; D gene: -; J gene: TRBJ2-2
CDR3 protein: CSVEAPYEQYF; CDR3 DNA: TGCAGCGTTGAGGCTCCTTACGAGCAGTACTTC; V gene: TRBV29-1; clone size: -; D gene: -; J gene: TRBJ2-7
CDR3 protein: CASSITGTGKDGYTF; CDR3 DNA: TGTGCCAGCAGCATCACCGGGACAGGGAAGGATGGCTACACCTTC; V gene: TRBV21-1; clone size: -; D gene: -; J gene: TRBJ1-2
CDR3 protein: CASSDSLAGYNEQFF; CDR3 DNA: TGTGCCAGCAGTGACTCACTAGCGGGGTACAATGAGCAGTTCTTC; V gene: TRBV6-4; clone size: -; D gene: TRBD2; J gene: TRBJ2-1
CDR3 protein: CASSVDSYEQYF; CDR3 DNA: TGTGCCAGCAGCGTAGACAGCTACGAGCAGTACTTC; V gene: TRBV9; clone size: -; D gene: -; J gene: TRBJ2-7
CDR3 protein: CASSFSGSYGYTF; CDR3 DNA: TGTGCCAGCAGCTTTTCCGGGTCCTATGGCTACACCTTC; V gene: TRBV11-1; clone size: -; D gene: -; J gene: TRBJ1-2
CDR3 protein: CASSFSGTYEQYF; CDR3 DNA: TGTGCCAGCAGTTTTAGCGGGACCTACGAGCAGTACTTC; V gene: TRBV28; clone size: -; D gene: TRBD2; J gene: TRBJ2-7
CDR3 protein: CASSLVGEVGKLFF; CDR3 DNA: TGTGCCAGCAGCTTAGTAGGGGAAGTGGGAAAACTGTTTTTT; V gene: TRBV7-9; clone size: -; D gene: -; J gene: TRBJ1-4